The T cell receptor beta chain under discussion was sequenced for a study of response to subunit inactivated influenza vaccine (dated 2018 in TCRdb). Turning to the overall study: Deep quantitative profiling of the T cell receptor repertoire was used in the study to follow responses to a trivalent subunit inactivated influenza vaccine. Results and caveats for the whole study, not just this receptor: According to the authors, only a limited number of new T cells may be recruited by each seasonal influenza vaccination.

Concerning this clonotype itself: It has no known antigen specificity. No base quality information exists; no much larger clone differs at one position.

Library preparation employed RT-PCR. For sequencing, an Illumina HiSeq 2500 was employed. TCRdb trimmed the raw reads at Q25, called clones with MiXCR and kept productive beta chains. Every distinct CDR3 protein forms one entry, paired with its most common genes and DNA. In all, the sample holds fewer than 350,000 distinct CDR3 sequences, and 21% of those were seen once. Roughly 10% of the sample is taken by the ten largest. The V end loses 4 bases and the J end loses 3 bases, and a stretch of 13 bases separates them. The CDR3 goes from the cysteine to the phenylalanine over 14 residues. The entry retains the CDR3 DNA only, 42 bases that are in frame from base 1. The germline V gene yields SQVTM for CDR1 and ANQGSEA for CDR2.

The sample consisted of PBMCs from blood, taken approximately 20 months after vaccination. The TCR comes from a man aged 50-75 years who received an inactivated influenza vaccine. Donor details come from another sample of the same person, matched by shared clones. In this chain, TRBV29-1 is recombined with TRBJ2-1; 5 matching bases give a weak D call of TRBD2. The nucleotide sequence reads as follows: TGCAGCGTTGTTAGGTCCGGAGGCTACAATGAGCAGTTCTTC. It encodes CSVVRSGGYNEQFF.